Following are 18 T cell receptor beta chains from one sample sequenced in a study of T-cell reconstitution after alpha-beta-depleted transplantation in children. Unique molecular identifiers were incorporated into the prepared TCRbeta library. TCRdb re-analysed the PCR reads in MiXCR, keeping a single row per CDR3 protein. The sample carries 200,000 to 250,000 distinct CDR3 sequences, about 23% recorded once. This specimen consisted of PBMCs, obtained before TCRalphabeta/CD19-depleted stem cell transplant. Receptors originate from a girl aged 2 to 10 with Fanconi anemia, due to receive a stem cell transplant.

The chain uses TRBV28 and TRBJ1-2; TRBD1 aligns across 9 bases. The CDR3 is 13 amino acids. Germline CDR1 MDHEN, CDR2 SYDVKM. V trimming: 7 bases; J trimming: 10 bases; junction bases outside the gene matches: 10. The CDR3 reads CASTRTGAGDYTF. The CDR3 DNA follows: TGTGCCAGCACCAGGACAGGGGCGGGAGACTACACCTTC.

The chain joins TRBV27 to TRBJ2-1; the D gene is possibly TRBD2 (5 bases). Trimming took 5 bases from V and 6 from J, leaving 20 bases between them. The CDR3 is made up of 16 amino acids. The germline CDR1 and CDR2 sequences are MNHEY and SMNVEV (reference sequence). The CDR3 sequence is CASSPSRGRVINEQFF. The CDR3 DNA is TGTGCCAGCAGTCCTTCGCGTGGGCGGGTGATCAATGAGCAGTTCTTC.

The chain couples TRBV9 to TRBJ1-6; the D is unclear. V dropped 0 bases and J dropped 7 bases, with 5 bases sitting between them. Germline CDR1 is SGDLS and CDR2 is YYNGEE. The CDR3 is 13 residues long. For the CDR3, the DNA is TGTGCCAGCAGCGTAGGCGCCAATTCACCCCTCCACTTT. Translating gives CASSVGANSPLHF.

The chain is built from TRBV20-1 and TRBJ1-5; D call uncertain. V gave up 2 bases and J gave up 0 bases, with 8 bases separating them. This CDR3 region has 14 residues. Germline CDR1 DFQATT, CDR2 SNEGSKA (reference sequence). CDR3 in amino acids: CSARNTYSNQPQHF. The CDR3 nucleotides read TGCAGTGCTAGAAACACTTATAGCAATCAGCCCCAGCATTTT.

The chain employs TRBV20-1 and TRBJ2-3; weak D call: TRBD2 (6 bases). Trimming stripped 3 bases from V and 4 bases from J, with 11 bases between. Per the germline V gene, CDR1 is DFQATT and CDR2 is SNEGSKA (reference sequence). The CDR3 runs to 13 residues. The CDR3 DNA reads TGCAGTGCTAGCGGGAGTGAGCCAGATACGCAGTATTTT. Translating it yields CSASGSEPDTQYF.

This clonotype was seen repeatedly, ten times or more. The chain has TRBV4-2 and TRBJ2-2; no firm D call. Germline V gene lookup returns CDR1 LGHNA and CDR2 YNFKEQ. V was shortened by 0 bases and J by 1 base, with 18 bases between the two germline ends. The CDR3 loop spans 19 amino acids. The CDR3 region is CASSQDPSFLGRNTGELFF. The CDR3 DNA reads as TGTGCCAGCAGCCAAGATCCCTCCTTCCTAGGGCGGAACACCGGGGAGCTGTTTTTT.

At least ten counts were recorded for this clonotype. The gene calls are TRBV7-2 and TRBJ2-1; the D gene is possibly TRBD2 (6 bases). V was pared by 0 bases and J by 0 bases, with 9 bases between. CDR3 length: 16 residues. Germline values: CDR1 SGHTA, CDR2 FQGNSA. The CDR3 DNA sequence: TGTGCCAGCAGCTTAGCGGGACTTACCTCCTACAATGAGCAGTTCTTC. Encoded protein: CASSLAGLTSYNEQFF.

In this sample, this clonotype turned up once. V gene TRBV9 combines with J gene TRBJ2-1; D gene uncertain. The CDR3 runs to 14 residues. Germline lookup yields CDR1 SGDLS and CDR2 YYNGEE. The V end lost 0 bases, the J end lost 2 bases, and 6 bases lay between the germline ends. The chain's CDR3 is CASSVVSAYNEQFF. The CDR3 DNA sequence: TGTGCCAGCAGCGTAGTAAGCGCCTACAATGAGCAGTTCTTC.

This chain connects TRBV20-1 to TRBJ1-5; the D is unclear. The CDR3 contains 14 residues. The germline V gene encodes CDR1 DFQATT and CDR2 SNEGSKA (reference sequence). V was trimmed by 3 bases and J by 5 bases, leaving 14 bases between them. CDR3 nucleotides: TGCAGTGCTAGTACCAACCCCTTTGATCAGCCCCAGCATTTT. The encoded protein is CSASTNPFDQPQHF.

The chain is built from TRBV21-1 and TRBJ1-2; the table names TRBD1, a call not compared with the DNA. TRBV21-1 is shown as a pseudogene. The CDR3 length is 14 residues. The DNA of the CDR3 is TGTGCCAGCAGCAGAAAAGACAGACTCTATGGCTACACCTTC. It encodes CASSRKDRLYGYTF.

This clonotype has ten or more counts. The chain links TRBV12-3 or TRBV12-4 to TRBJ2-7; TRBD2 agrees at 11 bases. V was pared by 6 bases and J by 6 bases, with 7 bases of the junction left unmatched. The CDR3 totals 14 residues. The CDR3 region is CASSPLSGRGEQYF. The CDR3 DNA is TGTGCCAGCAGCCCCCTTAGCGGGAGGGGCGAGCAGTACTTC.

This clonotype was detected once. This chain connects TRBV21-1 to TRBJ1-5. TRBV21-1 is termed a pseudogene. The length of the CDR3 is 15 residues. Written as DNA, the CDR3 is TGTGCCAGCATCTCAGATACCGACGGTTATCAGCCCCAGCATTTT. Translating gives CASISDTDGYQPQHF.

This clonotype has at least ten counts. This chain links TRBV29-1 with TRBJ2-1; 7 bases are a match to TRBD2. Germline values: CDR1 SQVTM, CDR2 ANQGSEA. This CDR3 spans 15 amino acids. V lost 0 bases and J lost 2; bases outside the gene matches: 4. The chain's CDR3 is CSVEDSSGTYNEQFF. CDR3 coding DNA: TGCAGCGTTGAAGATTCTAGCGGTACCTACAATGAGCAGTTCTTC.

V is TRBV12-3 or TRBV12-4 and J is TRBJ2-3; possibly TRBD1 for D (5 bases). The CDR3 is 13 residues long. The V and J ends lost 7 bases and 11 bases respectively, with 19 bases between them. Here the CDR3 DNA reads TGTGCCAGCACAAAGGGGCAGGCAGAAGGGCAGTATTTT. Translating gives CASTKGQAEGQYF.

The chain has TRBV29-1 and TRBJ2-1; a possible D gene is TRBD2 (6 bases). Trimming took 3 bases from V and 1 from J, leaving 13 bases between them. Looked up from germline, CDR1 is SQVTM and CDR2 is ANQGSEA. The CDR3 is 15 residues long. The CDR3 sequence is CSVDLYAGSYNEQFF. The DNA for the CDR3 is TGCAGCGTTGACCTGTATGCGGGGTCCTACAATGAGCAGTTCTTC.

This clonotype occurred many times. The rearrangement joins TRBV20-1 to TRBJ2-7; D gene uncertain. CDR1 and CDR2 from the germline V gene are DFQATT and SNEGSKA (reference sequence). The germline V and J ends were trimmed by 3 bases and 7 bases, with 16 bases remaining between them. The CDR3 is 13 amino acids. CDR3 in DNA: TGCAGTGCTAGTCCTTACCTTACCCTGGAGCAGTACTTC. The encoded protein is CSASPYLTLEQYF.

This clonotype was observed many times. The rearrangement joins TRBV7-2 to TRBJ2-7; a weak D match, TRBD1 (5 bases). The germline V gene encodes CDR1 SGHTA and CDR2 FQGNSA. The CDR3 runs to 13 residues. V was trimmed by 3 bases and J by 4 bases, leaving 10 bases between them. The CDR3 reads CASSFRGRYEQYF. In nucleotides, the CDR3 is TGTGCCAGCAGCTTTAGGGGTCGTTACGAGCAGTACTTC. Together with reference TRBV7-2 and TRBJ2-7, the CDR3 gives the full variable domain: GAGVSQSPSNKVTEKGKDVELRCDPISGHTALYWYRQSLGQGLEFLIYFQGNSAPDKSGLPSDRFSAERTGGSVSTLTIQRTQQEDSAVYLCASSFRGRYEQYFGPGTRLTVT.

This clonotype occurred a few times. The rearrangement uses TRBV9 and TRBJ2-7; 12 bases match TRBD2. V lost 0 bases to trimming and J lost 2 bases; unmatched junction nucleotides: 3. From germline, CDR1 is SGDLS and CDR2 YYNGEE. This CDR3 contains 16 residues. The CDR3 sequence: CASSVDGLAGTYEQYF. DNA of the CDR3: TGTGCCAGCAGCGTAGATGGACTAGCGGGAACCTACGAGCAGTACTTC. The full variable domain, its missing parts supplied by reference TRBV9 and TRBJ2-7, is DSGVTQTPKHLITATGQRVTLRCSPRSGDLSVYWYQQSLDQGLQFLIQYYNGEERAKGNILERFSAQQFPDLHSELNLSSLELGDSALYFCASSVDGLAGTYEQYFGPGTRLTVT.